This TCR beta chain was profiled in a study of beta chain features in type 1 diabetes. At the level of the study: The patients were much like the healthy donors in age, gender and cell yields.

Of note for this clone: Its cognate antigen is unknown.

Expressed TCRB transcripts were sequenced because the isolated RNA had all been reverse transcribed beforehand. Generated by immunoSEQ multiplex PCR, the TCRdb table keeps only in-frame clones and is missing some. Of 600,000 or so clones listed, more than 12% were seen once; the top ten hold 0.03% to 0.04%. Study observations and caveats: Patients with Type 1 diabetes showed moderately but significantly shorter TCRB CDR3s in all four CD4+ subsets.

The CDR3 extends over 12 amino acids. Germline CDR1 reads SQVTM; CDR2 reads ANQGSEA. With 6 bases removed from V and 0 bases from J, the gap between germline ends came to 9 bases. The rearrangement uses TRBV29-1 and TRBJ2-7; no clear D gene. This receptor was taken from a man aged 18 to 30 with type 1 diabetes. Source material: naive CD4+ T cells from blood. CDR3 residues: CSVEESSYEQYF. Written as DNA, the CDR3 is TGCAGCGTAGAGGAAAGCTCCTACGAGCAGTACTTC.